Below are 32 T cell receptor beta chains sequenced from a single sample in a study of OX40 agonist ivuxolimab in advanced cancers. The assay was immunoSEQ multiplex PCR, and TCRdb's table has in-frame clones only and misses some. The table includes tens of thousands of clones, around four fifths detected once. Specimen: CD4+ or CD8+ T cells sorted from blood, collected in a trial of the OX40 agonist ivuxolimab. All receptors derive from an adult with an advanced solid tumor such as melanoma, head and neck, liver or kidney cancer.

The CDR3: CASSTWLRMTGELFF. The CDR3 DNA reads TGTGCCAGCTCCACGTGGCTGAGGATGACCGGGGAGCTGTTTTTT. This chain connects TRBV6-5 to TRBJ2-2; D not certain. Trimming took 8 bases from V and 5 from J, leaving 18 bases between them. Germline V gives CDR1 MNHEY, CDR2 SVGAGI. The CDR3 length is 15 residues.

The chain uses TRBV18 and TRBJ1-2, with D possibly TRBD1 on 6 matching bases. Germline CDR1 is KGHSH and CDR2 is LQKENI. This CDR3 region has 16 residues. Deletions cut 0 bases from V and 0 bases from J, with 11 bases between. CDR3 loop: CASSPPKGVPNYGYTF. The CDR3 DNA sequence: TGTGCCAGCTCACCACCGAAGGGGGTTCCTAACTATGGCTACACCTTC.

This clone appeared a single time. J is TRBJ2-7 and V is TRBV27; D not certain. This CDR3 is built from 12 residues. Germline-derived CDR1 and CDR2 are MNHEY and SMNVEV (reference sequence). V lost 7 bases and J lost 4, with 11 bases in between. The CDR3 loop is CASTSPRYEQYF. In DNA, the CDR3 is TGTGCCAGCACCTCACCAAGGTACGAGCAGTACTTC.

This chain uses TRBV5-1 with TRBJ2-2, with D perhaps matching TRBD1 (6 bases). The germline V gene encodes CDR1 SGHRS and CDR2 YFSETQ. This CDR3 is built from 16 residues. The V and J ends lost 0 bases and 5 bases respectively, with 14 bases between them. The CDR3 region has the DNA TGCGCCAGCAGCTTGGCTGCGACAGGAGATACCGGGGAGCTGTTTTTT. The encoded protein is CASSLAATGDTGELFF.

This clone appeared once. The chain uses TRBV9 and TRBJ2-7; possible D gene TRBD2, 6 bases. The ends were cut back, 3 bases at V and 5 bases at J, with 15 bases in the middle. Per germline, CDR1 SGDLS and CDR2 YYNGEE. The CDR3 loop spans 14 amino acids. CDR3 sequence (DNA): TGTGCCAGCAGCGCCCTCGGGGGACCGGACGAGCAGTACTTC. Residues: CASSALGGPDEQYF.

The J gene is TRBJ2-6, the V gene TRBV27, with TRBD2 as a possible D gene (6 bases). V dropped 5 bases and J dropped 1 base, with 12 bases sitting between them. Germline values: CDR1 MNHEY, CDR2 SMNVEV (reference sequence). The CDR3 is 16 amino acids. CDR3 loop: CASSPGVYSGANVLTF. The CDR3 coding sequence is TGTGCCAGCAGTCCGGGAGTTTATTCTGGGGCCAACGTCCTGACTTTC.

The genes are TRBV7-2 and TRBJ2-7; D may be TRBD1 or TRBD2 (5 bases each). Germline CDR1 is SGHTA and CDR2 is FQGNSA. This CDR3 contains 13 residues. Between the trimmed V and J ends, which lost 5 bases and 6 bases, there was a span of 14 bases. The CDR3 loop reads CASSIISGTEQYF. The CDR3 nucleotides read TGTGCCAGCAGCATAATTTCAGGGACCGAGCAGTACTTC.

This clone appeared once. The chain couples TRBV29-1 to TRBJ1-5; 8 nucleotides match TRBD1. The CDR3 extends over 14 amino acids. Germline V gene sequence: CDR1 SQVTM, CDR2 ANQGSEA. J was trimmed by 3 bases and V by 6 bases; bases with no gene match: 7. CDR3 amino acids: CSVQGGQDNQPQHF. The DNA for the CDR3 is TGCAGCGTCCAGGGGGGACAGGACAATCAGCCCCAGCATTTT.

This clone has a handful of counts. This CDR3 reads CASSLTDRAPRLNEKLFF. The CDR3 DNA reads TGTGCCAGCAGCTTAACGGATCGGGCCCCCCGGCTTAATGAAAAACTGTTTTTT. V and J are TRBV7-3 and TRBJ1-4; D is unresolved. Trimming shortened V by 0 bases and J by 4 bases, and 18 bases separated the two germline ends. Germline V gives CDR1 SGHTA, CDR2 FQGTGA. The CDR3 is 18 amino acids.

The chain carries TRBV19 and TRBJ2-7, with TRBD1 matching 8 bases. CDR3 size: 15 residues. Germline V gives CDR1 LNHDA, CDR2 SQIVND (reference sequence). V lost 5 bases to trimming and J lost 2 bases; unmatched junction nucleotides: 8. The CDR3 sequence: CASSLSGTGAYEQYF. The CDR3 DNA follows: TGTGCCAGTAGTCTTTCCGGGACAGGTGCCTACGAGCAGTACTTC.

This clone was observed at least ten times. The rearrangement links TRBV6-5 to TRBJ1-2; D call uncertain. Trimming stripped 5 bases from V and 1 base from J, with 11 bases between. Looked up from germline, CDR1 is MNHEY and CDR2 is SVGAGI. The CDR3 has 14 residues. The chain's CDR3 is CASSVADVNYGYTF. CDR3 DNA: TGTGCCAGCAGTGTGGCAGATGTTAACTATGGCTACACCTTC.

In its sample, this clone was seen a few times. J is TRBJ1-2 and V is TRBV7-9, with D possibly being TRBD1 (6 bases). The CDR3 runs to 17 residues. Germline CDR1 is SEHNR and CDR2 is FQNEAQ (reference sequence). V dropped 3 bases and J dropped 2 bases, with 19 bases sitting between them. For the CDR3, the DNA is TGTGCCAGCAGCTTTAGGGCAGGGGTCCTTACCAACTATGGCTACACCTTC. As protein: CASSFRAGVLTNYGYTF.

The gene calls are TRBV5-1 and TRBJ2-7; D ambiguous. CDR3 length equals 12 residues. CDR1 is SGHRS and CDR2 is YFSETQ in the germline V gene. Trimming left V 0 bases short and J 4 bases short, with 5 bases between. Here the CDR3 reads CASSLDRYEQYF. CDR3 bases: TGCGCCAGCAGCTTGGATCGTTACGAGCAGTACTTC. Looking up the rest from reference TRBV5-1 and TRBJ2-7 gives the full variable domain: KAGVTQTPRYLIKTRGQQVTLSCSPISGHRSVSWYQQTPGQGLQFLFEYFSETQRNKGNFPGRFSGRQFSNSRSEMNVSTLELGDSALYLCASSLDRYEQYFGPGTRLTVT.

In this sample, this clone turned up once. This sequence joins TRBV6-1 and TRBJ1-5; D is uncertain. The V end was cut by 6 bases, the J end by 6 bases, with 12 bases between. There are 13 residues in the CDR3. Germline CDR1 and CDR2: MNHNS and SASEGT. As DNA, the CDR3 is TGTGCCAGCAGCCTAGATGGGCCTCAGCCCCAGCATTTT. Encoded protein: CASSLDGPQPQHF.

V is TRBV30 and J is TRBJ1-5; D gene uncertain. CDR1 is GTSNPN, CDR2 SVGIG, per germline (reference sequence). V lost 3 bases and J 0 bases, leaving 12 bases between the germline ends. The CDR3 extends over 15 amino acids. CDR3 residues: CAWSGKRNSNQPQHF. Here the CDR3 DNA reads TGTGCCTGGAGCGGGAAGAGAAATAGCAATCAGCCCCAGCATTTT.

This chain joins TRBV6-5 and TRBJ1-6; tentatively, D is TRBD1 (6 bases). The ends were cut back, 5 bases at V and 6 bases at J, with 14 bases in the middle. Germline V lookup: CDR1 MNHEY, CDR2 SVGAGI. The length of the CDR3 is 15 residues. CDR3 loop: CASSKSQGSNSPLHF. The CDR3 bases are TGTGCCAGCAGTAAATCTCAGGGGAGTAATTCACCCCTCCACTTT.

Written as DNA, the CDR3 is TGTGCCAGCACTAGCGGGGGGGTAGACAATGAGCAGTTCTTC. Residues: CASTSGGVDNEQFF. V gene TRBV6-1 combines with J gene TRBJ2-1; 12 bases are a match to TRBD2. CDR1 is MNHNS, CDR2 SASEGT, per germline. This CDR3 is built from 14 residues. V trimming: 7 bases; J trimming: 5 bases; junction bases outside the gene matches: 3.

This clone has a handful of counts. The chain is built from TRBV18 and TRBJ2-7; 12 positions agree with TRBD2. This CDR3 comprises 15 residues. V shed 2 bases and J 3 bases; nucleotides not matched to a gene: 2. CDR1 KGHSH and CDR2 LQKENI come from the germline V gene. The DNA for the CDR3 is TGTGCCAGCTCACCAGGACTAGCGGGGATCTACGAGCAGTACTTC. This sequence encodes CASSPGLAGIYEQYF.

This chain links TRBV18 with TRBJ2-5; the match to TRBD1 covers 10 bases. With 1 base clipped from V and 1 base from J, the junction kept 6 bases outside the gene matches. There are 17 residues in the CDR3. In germline, CDR1 is KGHSH, CDR2 LQKENI. The CDR3 DNA is TGTGCCAGCTCACCACTAGGGACAGGGGTGGCCCAAGAGACCCAGTACTTC. It translates to CASSPLGTGVAQETQYF.

Of note for this clone: The germline gene is not matched at one end of the junction; a read error may be the cause. The rearrangement uses TRBV4-2 and TRBJ2-7; D not certain. This CDR3 has 13 amino acids. Germline V CDR1 and CDR2: LGHNA, YNFKEQ. CDR3 DNA sequence: TGTGCCAGCAGCCAATGGGCTTCCTATGTGATGGACTTC. Translation gives CASSQWASYVMDF.

This chain connects TRBV6-6 to TRBJ2-1, with D perhaps TRBD1 (6 bases). Trimming removed 4 bases at V and 3 bases at J, with 10 bases between. The CDR3 covers 14 residues. Per the germline V gene, CDR1 is MNHNY and CDR2 is SVGAGI (reference sequence). CDR3 DNA: TGTGCCAGCAGTTTCACAGGGTTCTACAATGAGCAGTTCTTC. Its protein is CASSFTGFYNEQFF.

The table lists this clone with a few counts. The CDR3 here is CASSVGPNTEAFF. The CDR3 nucleotides are TGTGCCAGCAGCGTTGGCCCGAACACTGAAGCTTTCTTT. The chain carries TRBV9 and TRBJ1-1; unclear D gene. Trimming stripped 2 bases from V and 1 base from J, with 6 bases between. The CDR3 contains 13 residues. Germline CDR1 and CDR2: SGDLS and YYNGEE.

This sequence joins TRBV4-3 and TRBJ2-7; D may be TRBD1 (6 bases). CDR1 and CDR2 (germline): LGHNA, YSLEER. V gave up 3 bases and J gave up 6 bases, with 18 bases separating them. The CDR3 spans 15 residues. CDR3 DNA: TGCGCCAGCAGCCATGGTTACAGGGCACTAGGCGAGCAGTACTTC. Translating it yields CASSHGYRALGEQYF.

The chain recombines TRBV5-1 with TRBJ2-2; tentatively, D is TRBD2 (6 bases). V dropped 1 base and J dropped 1 base, with 11 bases sitting between them. CDR3 length equals 16 residues. Per germline, CDR1 SGHRS and CDR2 YFSETQ. The DNA for the CDR3 is TGCGCCAGCAGCTTGCTTGCGGGACTGAACACCGGGGAGCTGTTTTTT. This codes for CASSLLAGLNTGELFF.

The chain couples TRBV10-3 to TRBJ1-2, with 7 bases identical to TRBD1. The germline V gene has CDR1 ENHRY and CDR2 SYGVKD. V gave up 11 bases and J gave up 4 bases; unmatched junction bases: 7. The CDR3 is 12 residues long. CDR3 in amino acids: CAARRDSYGYTF. CDR3 nucleotides: TGTGCCGCCCGAAGGGACAGCTATGGCTACACCTTC.

The chain has TRBV19 and TRBJ2-5; 8 bases match TRBD2. Germline CDR1 reads LNHDA; CDR2 reads SQIVND (reference sequence). The CDR3 is made up of 16 amino acids. Trimming at V came to 5 bases and at J to 4 bases, leaving 12 bases not matched to a gene. The CDR3 DNA reads TGTGCCAGTAGTGTGGCCGGGACTAGTACGTTAGAGACCCAGTACTTC. Protein product: CASSVAGTSTLETQYF.

V and J are TRBV2 and TRBJ2-3; 14 nucleotides match TRBD2. Germline V lookup: CDR1 SNHLY, CDR2 FYNNEI. Losses at the gene ends were 1 base for V and 8 bases for J; bases not matched to a gene: 8. This CDR3 contains 17 residues. The CDR3 sequence is CASSEVRGLAGEGTQYF. The DNA of the CDR3 is TGTGCCAGCAGTGAAGTGCGGGGACTAGCGGGAGAAGGTACGCAGTATTTT.

This sequence joins TRBV11-3 and TRBJ2-3; a weak D match, TRBD2 (7 bases). CDR3 length: 15 amino acids. Germline V gene sequence: CDR1 SGHNT, CDR2 YENEEA. Deletions cut 5 bases from V and 2 bases from J, with 14 bases between. The CDR3 here is CASSPGGKYTDTQYF. CDR3 in DNA: TGTGCCAGCAGCCCGGGGGGCAAGTACACAGATACGCAGTATTTT.

V usage is TRBV10-3 and J usage is TRBJ1-6; 9 nucleotides line up with TRBD1. The CDR3 runs to 15 residues. Trimming took 2 bases from V and 9 from J; bases not matched to a gene: 5. The germline V gene encodes CDR1 ENHRY and CDR2 SYGVKD. CDR3 bases: TGTGCCATCAGTGAGCAACAGGGGGCGGGTTCACCCCTCCACTTT. Protein sequence: CAISEQQGAGSPLHF.

The J gene is TRBJ2-7, the V gene TRBV11-1; D is undetermined. The CDR3 covers 13 residues. Germline V CDR1 and CDR2: SGHAT, FQDESV (reference sequence). V lost 3 bases and J 5 bases, leaving 11 bases between the germline ends. The CDR3 here is CASSFSLKDEQYF. The CDR3 DNA is TGTGCCAGCAGCTTCTCCCTAAAGGACGAGCAGTACTTC. Drawing the rest from reference TRBV11-1 and TRBJ2-7, the complete variable domain is EAEVAQSPRYKITEKSQAVAFWCDPISGHATLYWYRQILGQGPELLVQFQDESVVDDSQLPKDRFSAERLKGVDSTLKIQPAELGDSAMYLCASSFSLKDEQYFGPGTRLTVT.

The chain joins TRBV6-5 to TRBJ1-5, with 10 bases matching TRBD1. V lost 2 bases to trimming and J lost 9 bases; unmatched junction nucleotides: 7. This CDR3 comprises 15 residues. CDR1 MNHEY and CDR2 SVGAGI come from the germline V gene. CDR3 loop: CASSYHRQGAGPQHF. The CDR3 nucleotides read TGTGCCAGCAGTTACCATAGACAGGGGGCAGGGCCCCAGCATTTT.

The rearrangement joins TRBV19 to TRBJ2-1; D gene unclear. This CDR3 is built from 12 residues. The germline CDR1 and CDR2 sequences are LNHDA and SQIVND (reference sequence). V was cut by 10 bases and J by 4 bases, with 11 bases left in between. The CDR3 here is CATSQWYNEQFF. CDR3 DNA: TGTGCCACTTCCCAATGGTACAATGAGCAGTTCTTC.